This T cell receptor beta chain was sequenced in a study of blood T cell repertoires in COVID-19. Assay: immunoSEQ multiplex PCR; the TCRdb copy retains only in-frame clones and omits some. The sample lists more than 150,000 clones; roughly 80% were seen once. V lost 0 bases to trimming and J lost 1 base; unmatched junction nucleotides: 6. The CDR3 contains 16 residues. CDR1 SGHRS and CDR2 YFSETQ come from the germline V gene. This TCR came from a woman aged 80 or over with COVID-19, enrolled during active disease. Source material: peripheral blood. The chain combines TRBV5-1 with TRBJ2-7; TRBD1 agrees at 8 bases. CDR3 nucleotide sequence: TGCGCCAGCAGCTTGGCCTGGGGACAGGAATCCTACGAGCAGTACTTC. It encodes CASSLAWGQESYEQYF.